These 32 T cell receptor beta chains originate from one sample sequenced in a study of shared clonotypes between healthy human individuals. The table came from immunoSEQ multiplex PCR; TCRdb's copy has only in-frame clones and leaves some out. The sample has 300,000 to 400,000 clones, roughly 91% seen once. Sequencing was done on a sample of memory CD8+ T cells sorted from blood. Subset noted: CD45RO+ cells pooled with CCR7-negative TemRA cells. These receptors were taken from a man between 18 and 29 years old in good health.

This chain links TRBV30 with TRBJ2-7; tentatively, D is TRBD1 (7 bases). Deletions cut 3 bases from V and 0 bases from J, with 12 bases between. The V gene's germline CDR1 is GTSNPN and CDR2 SVGIG (reference sequence). CDR3 length equals 14 residues. The chain's CDR3 is CAWRRRDSSYEQYF. DNA for the CDR3: TGTGCCTGGAGAAGGAGGGACAGCTCCTACGAGCAGTACTTC.

This chain links TRBV2 with TRBJ2-3, with 9 bases aligning to TRBD2. Losses at the gene ends were 5 bases for V and 3 bases for J; bases not matched to a gene: 12. Germline CDR1 reads SNHLY; CDR2 reads FYNNEI. This CDR3 region has 17 residues. The CDR3 nucleotides are TGTGCCAGCAGTCGTCCCATAGCGGGAGCTGAGACAGATACGCAGTATTTT. Translation gives CASSRPIAGAETDTQYF. The variable domain in full, completed from reference TRBV2 and TRBJ2-3, reads EPEVTQTPSHQVTQMGQEVILRCVPISNHLYFYWYRQILGQKVEFLVSFYNNEISEKSEIFDDQFSVERPDGSNFTLKIRSTKLEDSAMYFCASSRPIAGAETDTQYFGPGTRLTVL.

This chain uses TRBV30 with TRBJ2-3, with TRBD2 as a possible D gene (6 bases). Germline V gene data show CDR1 as GTSNPN and CDR2 as SVGIG (reference sequence). CDR3 length: 16 residues. The ends were cut back, 1 base at V and 1 base at J, with 15 bases in the middle. This CDR3 is CAWSGKEIAGTDTQYF. The CDR3 DNA reads TGTGCCTGGAGTGGGAAGGAGATAGCGGGCACAGATACGCAGTATTTT.

The genes are TRBV11-2 and TRBJ1-1; 9 bases match TRBD1. The junction had 12 bases not matched to a gene; V was cut back by 0 bases and J by 7 bases. The germline gives CDR1 SGHAT, CDR2 FQNNGV. This CDR3 contains 17 residues. CDR3 sequence: CASSLDNKGQGIYEAFF. The CDR3 coding sequence is TGTGCCAGCAGCTTAGATAACAAAGGACAGGGGATTTATGAAGCTTTCTTT.

The chain employs TRBV13 and TRBJ2-3, with D tentatively TRBD1 or TRBD2 (5 bases each). This CDR3 spans 17 amino acids. Trimming cost V 3 bases and J 6 bases, with 22 bases left between them. Germline V gives CDR1 PRHDT, CDR2 FYEKMQ (reference sequence). CDR3 protein: CASSFRGGGPTGDTQYF. CDR3 DNA sequence: TGTGCCAGCAGCTTCCGTGGTGGGGGTCCCACTGGGGATACGCAGTATTTT.

The chain uses TRBV7-6 and TRBJ1-1; D gene unclear. Germline CDR1 reads SGHVS; CDR2 reads FNYEAQ. This CDR3 spans 14 amino acids. V gave up 1 base and J gave up 2 bases, with 8 bases separating them. CDR3 sequence (DNA): TGTGCCAGCAGCTTAGGCCTTATTAACACTGAAGCTTTCTTT. Its translation is CASSLGLINTEAFF.

The chain uses TRBV6-6 and TRBJ2-2; D gene uncertain. Per germline, CDR1 MNHNY and CDR2 SVGAGI (reference sequence). Trimming removed 2 bases from V and 6 bases from J, with 10 bases in between. The CDR3 spans 14 residues. This CDR3 is CASSYVGPPGELFF. As DNA, the CDR3 is TGTGCCAGCAGTTACGTAGGCCCCCCCGGGGAGCTGTTTTTT.

The genes are TRBV5-6 and TRBJ1-2; D is unresolved. Germline-derived CDR1 and CDR2 are SGHDT and YYEEEE. Trimming pared 4 bases from V and 4 bases from J, leaving 20 bases between. This CDR3 has 16 residues. Here the CDR3 DNA reads TGTGCCAGCAGCCCCACACCGGGAGACGGGCCCTATGGCTACACCTTC. It translates to CASSPTPGDGPYGYTF.

The rearrangement uses TRBV2 and TRBJ2-1, with D hard to call. Trimming removed 7 bases from V and 4 bases from J, with 11 bases in between. This CDR3 contains 13 residues. Germline CDR1 SNHLY, CDR2 FYNNEI. CDR3 nucleotide sequence: TGTGCCAGCAATCCCACCCTTTACAATGAGCAGTTCTTC. Translation: CASNPTLYNEQFF.

This clone has a handful of counts. The chain couples TRBV7-3 to TRBJ1-1; tentative D call: TRBD1 (5 bases). The V end was cut by 5 bases, the J end by 3 bases, with 13 bases between. The CDR3 is made up of 14 amino acids. From germline, CDR1 is SGHTA and CDR2 FQGTGA. CDR3 DNA: TGTGCCAGCAGCCCTTTGGGCAGGGACACTGAAGCTTTCTTT. Translated: CASSPLGRDTEAFF.

About this clone itself: The junction shows a germline mismatch at one end, possibly a read error. The gene calls are TRBV4-1 and TRBJ2-3; the D gene could be TRBD1 or TRBD2 (5 bases each). Germline V gives CDR1 MGHRA, CDR2 YSYEKL. The CDR3 runs 16 residues. The CDR3 loop is CASGQSSGRTTDTQYF. CDR3 nucleotides: TGCGCCAGCGGCCAATCCTCGGGGCGGACCACAGATACGCAGTATTTT.

The sample holds many counts of this clone. This chain joins TRBV11-2 and TRBJ1-2; D is undetermined. Deletions cut 1 base from V and 0 bases from J, with 9 bases between. The CDR3 contains 15 residues. Per germline, CDR1 SGHAT and CDR2 FQNNGV. The CDR3 DNA sequence: TGTGCCAGCAGCTTAGTAGGGTCAGCTAACTATGGCTACACCTTC. This encodes CASSLVGSANYGYTF.

The count of this clone is one. The chain is built from TRBV4-3 and TRBJ2-7; 13 bases are a match to TRBD2. This CDR3 contains 14 residues. Germline V CDR1 and CDR2: LGHNA, YSLEER. J gave up 5 bases and V 5 bases, and 3 bases lay outside the gene matches. Written as DNA, the CDR3 is TGCGCCAGCAGCTTTGGACTAGCGGGAGACGAGCAGTACTTC. It translates to CASSFGLAGDEQYF.

This chain uses TRBV27 with TRBJ2-7, with D tentatively TRBD1 or TRBD2 (5 bases each). The germline CDR1 and CDR2 sequences are MNHEY and SMNVEV (reference sequence). The CDR3 spans 16 residues. Trimming left V 5 bases short and J 5 bases short, with 22 bases between. CDR3 in amino acids: CASSPGTVSWVHEQYF. The CDR3 coding sequence is TGTGCCAGCAGTCCGGGGACGGTCTCGTGGGTTCACGAGCAGTACTTC.

This chain connects TRBV12-1 to TRBJ2-2; the table's D call of TRBD1 was not tested on the DNA. TRBV12-1 is shown as a pseudogene. The CDR3 has 16 amino acids. DNA of the CDR3: TGTGCCAGCAGCTTTCCCTGGGACAGCAACACCGGGGAGCTGTTTTTT. Residues: CASSFPWDSNTGELFF.

The V call is TRBV27, the J call TRBJ2-3; a possible D gene is TRBD2 (6 bases). The CDR3 runs 15 residues. Germline V CDR1 and CDR2: MNHEY, SMNVEV (reference sequence). With 3 bases removed from V and 0 bases from J, the gap between germline ends came to 10 bases. The CDR3 loop reads CASSLWAGSTDTQYF. The CDR3 region has the DNA TGTGCCAGCAGTTTGTGGGCGGGGAGCACAGATACGCAGTATTTT.

This clone was detected once. The chain uses TRBV5-6 and TRBJ1-3; D is unresolved. Looked up from germline, CDR1 is SGHDT and CDR2 is YYEEEE. The CDR3 is 15 amino acids. The V end lost 1 base, the J end lost 4 bases, and 12 bases lay between the germline ends. This chain's CDR3 is CASSLNSLAGNTIYF. CDR3 DNA sequence: TGTGCCAGCAGCTTGAATTCCTTAGCAGGAAACACCATATATTTT.

This chain joins TRBV2 and TRBJ1-2, with 9 bases identical to TRBD1. This CDR3 has 14 residues. The V gene's germline CDR1 is SNHLY and CDR2 FYNNEI. The junction had 7 bases not matched to a gene; V was cut back by 5 bases and J by 6 bases. CDR3 coding DNA: TGTGCCAGCAGTTATGGGACAGGGAGTGATGGCTACACCTTC. Encoded protein: CASSYGTGSDGYTF.

The J gene is TRBJ2-1, the V gene TRBV30; TRBD2 aligns across 8 bases. From germline, CDR1 is GTSNPN and CDR2 SVGIG (reference sequence). This CDR3 has 14 residues. V was clipped by 3 bases and J by 5 bases; unmatched bases: 6. The CDR3 sequence is CAWRQRGLHNEQFF. DNA of the CDR3: TGTGCCTGGAGGCAGCGGGGGTTGCACAATGAGCAGTTCTTC.

The chain joins TRBV6-1 to TRBJ2-1; 7 bases are a match to TRBD1. This CDR3 has 12 amino acids. The V and J ends lost 3 bases and 9 bases, in that order; junction bases with no gene match: 2. From germline, CDR1 is MNHNS and CDR2 SASEGT. The CDR3 DNA reads as TGTGCCAGCAGTGAGACAGGGAGTGAGCAGTTCTTC. This translates into CASSETGSEQFF.

The chain uses TRBV28 and TRBJ1-1, with 8 nucleotides matching TRBD1. There are 16 residues in the CDR3. V was pared by 1 base and J by 1 base, with 5 bases of the junction left unmatched. Germline CDR1 MDHEN, CDR2 SYDVKM. The CDR3 sequence: CASSLYPDRGNTEAFF. The CDR3 coding sequence is TGTGCCAGCAGTTTATACCCCGACAGGGGGAACACTGAAGCTTTCTTT. The complete variable domain, with remaining parts taken from reference TRBV28 and TRBJ1-1, reads DVKVTQSSRYLVKRTGEKVFLECVQDMDHENMFWYRQDPGLGLRLIYFSYDVKMKEKGDIPEGYSVSREKKERFSLILESASTNQTSMYLCASSLYPDRGNTEAFFGQGTRLTVV.

This clone has more than one count but fewer than ten. The chain combines TRBV5-4 with TRBJ2-2; 9 bases match TRBD2. Germline assignment: CDR1 SGHNT and CDR2 YYREEE (reference sequence). The CDR3 is 16 residues long. Trimming took 4 bases from V and 6 from J; bases not matched to a gene: 10. Written as DNA, the CDR3 is TGTGCCAGCAGCCGGGAAGCGGGAGGTAACGCCGGGGAGCTGTTTTTT. It yields the protein CASSREAGGNAGELFF.

The chain recombines TRBV13 with TRBJ2-7; 7 nucleotides match TRBD2. This CDR3 contains 13 residues. The germline CDR1 and CDR2 sequences are PRHDT and FYEKMQ (reference sequence). The ends lost 6 bases at V and 1 base at J; junction bases unmatched: 3. The CDR3 sequence is CASRAGTSYEQYF. As DNA, the CDR3 is TGTGCCAGCAGAGCGGGGACTTCCTACGAGCAGTACTTC.

The rearrangement joins TRBV7-9 to TRBJ2-1; D unclear. Germline lookup yields CDR1 SEHNR and CDR2 FQNEAQ (reference sequence). The CDR3 sequence is 15 residues long. V was clipped by 1 base and J by 9 bases, with 16 bases between them. The CDR3 DNA follows: TGTGCCAGCAGCTTAGTTATGAGGCCCTCCGGTGAGCAGTTCTTC. Protein sequence: CASSLVMRPSGEQFF.

V and J are TRBV28 and TRBJ1-5; D is perhaps TRBD1 (6 bases). Trimming pared 2 bases from V and 4 bases from J, leaving 12 bases between. CDR3 length: 15 residues. Germline CDR1 MDHEN, CDR2 SYDVKM. The CDR3 protein is CASSLRGFANQPQHF. The CDR3 coding sequence is TGTGCCAGCAGTTTAAGGGGGTTTGCAAATCAGCCCCAGCATTTT. Filled out from reference TRBV28 and TRBJ1-5, the complete variable domain reads DVKVTQSSRYLVKRTGEKVFLECVQDMDHENMFWYRQDPGLGLRLIYFSYDVKMKEKGDIPEGYSVSREKKERFSLILESASTNQTSMYLCASSLRGFANQPQHFGDGTRLSIL.

The J gene is TRBJ2-7, the V gene TRBV19; D is undetermined. V dropped 5 bases and J dropped 3 bases, with 11 bases sitting between them. The CDR3 is 13 residues long. Germline lookup yields CDR1 LNHDA and CDR2 SQIVND (reference sequence). CDR3 in amino acids: CASSPESDYEQYF. CDR3 sequence (DNA): TGTGCCAGTAGTCCCGAGAGTGACTACGAGCAGTACTTC. The whole variable domain, remainder taken from reference TRBV19 and TRBJ2-7, is DGGITQSPKYLFRKEGQNVTLSCEQNLNHDAMYWYRQDPGQGLRLIYYSQIVNDFQKGDIAEGYSVSREKKESFPLTVTSAQKNPTAFYLCASSPESDYEQYFGPGTRLTVT.

This clone was seen a few times. The chain has TRBV7-9 and TRBJ2-7, with TRBD2 matching 8 bases. V was pared by 3 bases and J by 6 bases, with 10 bases of the junction left unmatched. CDR1 SEHNR and CDR2 FQNEAQ come from the germline V gene (reference sequence). There are 15 residues in the CDR3. The CDR3 region has the DNA TGTGCCAGCAGCTTCACGGAGCGGGAGAGAGGCGAGCAGTACTTC. Its translation is CASSFTERERGEQYF.

This rearrangement joins TRBV21-1 to TRBJ2-6; the table assigns TRBD1, which was not confirmed against the DNA. TRBV21-1 is marked as a pseudogene. The CDR3 totals 18 residues. CDR3 loop: CASSKKNRDRDGANVLTF. In nucleotides, the CDR3 is TGTGCCAGCAGCAAAAAAAATCGGGACAGGGACGGGGCCAACGTCCTGACTTTC.

The chain employs TRBV27 and TRBJ2-1; TRBD2 might be the D (5 bases). This CDR3 spans 16 amino acids. Germline V CDR1 and CDR2: MNHEY, SMNVEV (reference sequence). The germline V and J ends were trimmed by 8 bases and 4 bases, with 21 bases remaining between them. CDR3 DNA: TGTGCCAGCTTGGCGATTGGGGAGAGCCCATACAATGAGCAGTTCTTC. Its protein product is CASLAIGESPYNEQFF.

CDR3 sequence reads: CATTEEGNTEAFF. Written as DNA, the CDR3 is TGTGCCACCACGGAGGAAGGGAACACTGAAGCTTTCTTT. This sequence joins TRBV15 and TRBJ1-1; no firm D call. Trimming took 7 bases from V and 1 from J, leaving 10 bases between them. There are 13 residues in the CDR3. Germline V lookup: CDR1 LNHNV, CDR2 YYDKDF (reference sequence).

The chain combines TRBV7-9 with TRBJ2-7; TRBD2 might be the D (5 bases). Germline CDR1 reads SEHNR; CDR2 reads FQNEAQ (reference sequence). With 3 bases removed from V and 5 bases from J, the gap between germline ends came to 14 bases. The CDR3 consists of 14 residues. The CDR3 spells CASSFRGKPHEQYF. CDR3 in DNA: TGTGCCAGCAGCTTCCGGGGAAAGCCCCACGAGCAGTACTTC.

The chain links TRBV19 to TRBJ2-7, with 7 bases fitting TRBD1. From germline, CDR1 is LNHDA and CDR2 SQIVND (reference sequence). The CDR3 length is 15 residues. J gave up 3 bases and V 5 bases, and 10 bases lay outside the gene matches. This CDR3 reads CASSPRTGGYYEQYF. In nucleotides, the CDR3 is TGTGCCAGTAGTCCAAGGACAGGCGGGTACTACGAGCAGTACTTC.